The rows below give T cell receptor beta chains drawn from one sample of a study of persistence of HIV-infected CD4 T cells. These receptors lack a known antigen. Clones were read by immunoSEQ multiplex PCR, and TCRdb kept only the in-frame ones, dropping some. The table lists roughly 9,200 clones, around 82% of them singletons. This sample comprised CD4+ T cells sorted from PBMCs after approximately 20-hour stimulation, obtained from a patient who received antiretroviral therapy. The source of these receptors is an adult woman with HIV who was CMV-seropositive. Each CDR3 is given with its conserved first and last residue. D genes are given only for firm matches. The size entry is marked missing in some rows and otherwise reads once, few, many or a size class.

TRBV7-3	.	14	.	TRBJ2-3	TGTGCCAGCAGCCTGAGAGGGGCTACAGATACGCAGTATTTT	CASSLRGATDTQYF
TRBV7-8	.	15	.	TRBJ2-3	TGTGCCAGCAGCTTCCGGGACCAAGAGACAGATACGCAGTATTTT	CASSFRDQETDTQYF
TRBV21-1	.	13	.	TRBJ1-1	TGTGCCAGCTTATTGACAGAGGACGCTGAAGCTTTCTTT	CASLLTEDAEAFF
TRBV6-5	TRBD1	15	.	TRBJ1-5	TGTGCCAGCAGCCAGACAGGGAATAGCAATCAGCCCCAGCATTTT	CASSQTGNSNQPQHF
TRBV30	.	13	.	TRBJ1-1	TGTGCCTGGAGTGTATCGATCCCAGCTGAAGCTTTCTTT	CAWSVSIPAEAFF
TRBV5-1	TRBD2	16	.	TRBJ2-3	TGCGCCAGCAGCTTGGAGCCTAGCGGGGGAATAGATACGCAGTATTTT	CASSLEPSGGIDTQYF
TRBV24-1	TRBD1	17	.	TRBJ1-6	TGTGCCACCCAAAGGACAGGGGAATCCTCCTATAATTCACCCCTCCACTTT	CATQRTGESSYNSPLHF
TRBV5-1	.	16	.	TRBJ1-3	TGCGCCAGCAGCTTGGCCGCAGGGGCTGGCGGAAACACCATATATTTT	CASSLAAGAGGNTIYF
TRBV24-1	.	15	.	TRBJ2-3	TGTGCCACCAGTGATTTCAAGGGAAATGCAGATACGCAGTATTTT	CATSDFKGNADTQYF
TRBV20-1	.	17	once	TRBJ2-5	TGCAGTGCTAGTCCCTCACGGGGGGAACAGGGTGAGGAGACCCAGTACTTC	CSASPSRGEQGEETQYF
TRBV30	.	15	.	TRBJ1-6	TGTGCCTGGAGTGTATGGGGGGGGCAGGATTCACCCCTCCACTTT	CAWSVWGGQDSPLHF
TRBV5-1	.	16	.	TRBJ2-4	TGCGCCAGCAGCTTGGATGGGGGAATGGGGGGAAACATTCAGTACTTC	CASSLDGGMGGNIQYF
TRBV18	TRBD1	16	.	TRBJ1-1	TGTGCCAGCTCACGGGACAGGGTGATTCGGGACACTGAAGCTTTCTTT	CASSRDRVIRDTEAFF
TRBV28	.	13	.	TRBJ2-7	TGTGCCAGCAGCCGACCCGACAGTGGCAAGCAGTACTTC	CASSRPDSGKQYF
TRBV3-1/TRBV3-2	.	10	.	TRBJ2-3	TGTGCCAGCGGGCAAGATACGCAGTATTTT	CASGQDTQYF
TRBV7-2	.	14	few	TRBJ1-1	TGTGCCAGCAGCCTCGACCGGGACGCCTATGAAGCTTTCTTT	CASSLDRDAYEAFF
TRBV7-2	.	15	once	TRBJ1-5	TGTGCCAGCAGCTTAGTATTAGGGGCGGATCAGCCCCAGCATTTT	CASSLVLGADQPQHF
TRBV5-6	TRBD1	15	.	TRBJ2-7	TGTGCCAGCAGCATTCCCGGGACAGGGGGCGCCGAGCAGTACTTC	CASSIPGTGGAEQYF
TRBV6-4	.	16	.	TRBJ2-7	TGTGCCAGCAGTGACTCGGACAGTGGAATATCCTACGAGCAGTACTTC	CASSDSDSGISYEQYF
TRBV3-1/TRBV3-2	.	12	.	TRBJ1-2	TGTGCCAGCAGACCCCCCGAGGGAGGCTACACCTTC	CASRPPEGGYTF
TRBV18	.	14	.	TRBJ2-3	TGTGCCAGCTCACCATCCTCACACACAGATACGCAGTATTTT	CASSPSSHTDTQYF
TRBV2	.	14	.	TRBJ2-5	TGTGCCAGCAGTGAAGGCAGGGCCCAAGAGACCCAGTACTTC	CASSEGRAQETQYF
TRBV15	TRBD1	16	.	TRBJ1-6	TGTGCCACCAGCTTGACAGGGTTTTTCACGGGTTCACCCCTCCACTTT	CATSLTGFFTGSPLHF
TRBV28	.	11	.	TRBJ2-7	TGTGCCAGCAGCCTAGGGCGCGAGCAGTACTTC	CASSLGREQYF
TRBV11-1	.	15	.	TRBJ2-3	TGTGCCAGCAGCTTAGCGCCGGGGAGCACAGATACGCAGTATTTT	CASSLAPGSTDTQYF
TRBV7-2	.	15	.	TRBJ1-1	TGTGCCAGCAGCTTAGTGGGTCAGGGAGGGGTTGGGGCTTTCTTT	CASSLVGQGGVGAFF
TRBV5-4	.	14	.	TRBJ1-1	TGTGCCAGCAGAAGGGAGGGGAGGAACACTGAAGCTTTCTTT	CASRREGRNTEAFF